This TCR beta chain appears in the sequencing data of a study of T cells after yellow fever vaccination. The CDR3 has 15 residues. Between the trimmed V and J ends, which lost 10 bases and 0 bases, there was a span of 16 bases. CDR1 is MNHNS, CDR2 SASEGT, per germline. One entry per CDR3 protein results from TCRdb running MiXCR on the 5' RACE reads. The data hold roughly 160,000 distinct CDR3 sequences, with approximately 6.7% observed a single time. This clonotype was detected ten times or more. V gene TRBV6-1 combines with J gene TRBJ2-1; no clear D. The source was CD4+ T cells sorted from PBMCs, collected 4 to 5 days after the first yellow fever vaccination. This clonotype originated in a man aged 18 to 29 who received the YFV17D yellow fever vaccine. CDR3: CAKFNGWSSYNEQFF. The DNA for the CDR3 is TGTGCCAAATTCAACGGGTGGAGCTCCTACAATGAGCAGTTCTTC.